These 17 T cell receptor beta chains originate from one sample sequenced in a study of T cell responses to AZD1222 COVID-19 vaccine. Repertoires were generated with immunoSEQ multiplex PCR, while TCRdb's copy carries only in-frame clones and drops some. Altogether 84,000 or so clones are present, roughly 88% being singletons, with the ten largest covering more than 4.5%. Sequencing used peripheral blood, obtained on day 0 of MenACWY control vaccination. The receptors were gathered from an adult in good health.

The rearrangement joins TRBV19 to TRBJ2-7, with D uncertain. V was shortened by 2 bases and J by 3 bases, with 11 bases between the two germline ends. There are 14 residues in the CDR3. The germline V gene encodes CDR1 LNHDA and CDR2 SQIVND (reference sequence). The CDR3 DNA sequence: TGTGCCAGTAGTATAAAGGCCTGGCGCTACGAGCAGTACTTC. Protein product: CASSIKAWRYEQYF.

The chain employs TRBV19 and TRBJ2-7, with D possibly matching TRBD2 (6 bases). CDR1 LNHDA and CDR2 SQIVND come from the germline V gene (reference sequence). The V gene lost 5 bases and the J gene lost 4 bases, with 9 bases spanning the gap. The CDR3 loop spans 12 amino acids. The CDR3 DNA reads TGTGCCAGTAGTCCCGGGGGATACGAGCAGTACTTC. The encoded protein is CASSPGGYEQYF.

This chain links TRBV7-2 with TRBJ2-4; D unclear. Germline assignment: CDR1 SGHTA and CDR2 FQGNSA. This CDR3 has 13 residues. Trimming removed 1 base from V and 6 bases from J, with 7 bases in between. CDR3 region: CASSLDFRNIQYF. The CDR3 DNA sequence: TGTGCCAGCAGCTTAGATTTCAGAAACATTCAGTACTTC.

The V and J genes are TRBV12-3 or TRBV12-4 and TRBJ1-5; tentative D call: TRBD1 (5 bases). The CDR3 runs to 13 residues. V was shortened by 3 bases and J by 7 bases, with 10 bases between the two germline ends. The CDR3 spells CASSFTGDQPQHF. In DNA, the CDR3 is TGTGCCAGCAGTTTTACTGGGGACCAGCCCCAGCATTTT.

This clone was recorded once. The rearrangement links TRBV30 to TRBJ1-5, with D perhaps matching TRBD1 (5 bases). CDR3 length equals 13 residues. Trimming left V 0 bases short and J 7 bases short, with 10 bases between. The germline V gene encodes CDR1 GTSNPN and CDR2 SVGIG (reference sequence). This chain's CDR3 is CAWSVQGTQPQHF. The CDR3 DNA reads TGTGCCTGGAGTGTACAAGGGACCCAGCCCCAGCATTTT.

The chain has TRBV9 and TRBJ2-1, with no clear D. V was trimmed by 1 base and J by 0 bases, leaving 5 bases between them. The CDR3 loop spans 14 amino acids. Germline V lookup: CDR1 SGDLS, CDR2 YYNGEE. CDR3: CASSVRDSYNEQFF. Here the CDR3 DNA reads TGTGCCAGCAGCGTAAGGGACTCCTACAATGAGCAGTTCTTC.

V is TRBV30 and J is TRBJ2-2, with 7 nucleotides matching TRBD2. In germline, CDR1 is GTSNPN, CDR2 SVGIG (reference sequence). J gave up 2 bases and V 3 bases, and 6 bases lay outside the gene matches. The CDR3 spans 15 residues. CDR3 DNA: TGTGCCTGGAGGGTAGCGGGCCCTAACACCGGGGAGCTGTTTTTT. As protein: CAWRVAGPNTGELFF.

The chain uses TRBV27 and TRBJ1-1; TRBD1 aligns across 7 bases. The germline V gene has CDR1 MNHEY and CDR2 SMNVEV (reference sequence). V lost 4 bases to trimming and J lost 1 base; unmatched junction nucleotides: 3. The CDR3 consists of 14 residues. CDR3 in DNA: TGTGCCAGCAGTTCGACAGGGAGGAACACTGAAGCTTTCTTT. It yields the protein CASSSTGRNTEAFF.

V is TRBV3-1 (or the pseudogene TRBV3-2) and J is TRBJ2-7; no reliable D call. Germline CDR1 reads LGHDT; CDR2 reads YNNKEL (reference sequence). This CDR3 contains 11 residues. V lost 6 bases and J 4 bases, leaving 7 bases between the germline ends. The CDR3 nucleotides are TGTGCCAGCAGACCCGGTTACGAGCAGTACTTC. Protein: CASRPGYEQYF.

The J gene is TRBJ2-7, the V gene TRBV6-2 or TRBV6-3; D may be TRBD2 (5 bases). Trimming removed 5 bases at V and 3 bases at J, with 14 bases between. The CDR3 sequence is 14 residues long. CDR1 is MNHEY, CDR2 SVGEGT, per germline. CDR3 loop: CASSTSGESYEQYF. The CDR3 bases are TGTGCCAGCAGTACTAGTGGGGAAAGCTACGAGCAGTACTTC.

The genes are TRBV19 and TRBJ1-6, with TRBD1 as a possible D gene (5 bases). The germline gives CDR1 LNHDA, CDR2 SQIVND (reference sequence). Trimming shortened V by 5 bases and J by 1 base, and 12 bases separated the two germline ends. The CDR3 loop spans 16 amino acids. The CDR3 here is CASSADGQSYNSPLHF. DNA for the CDR3: TGTGCCAGTAGTGCCGACGGACAATCCTATAATTCACCCCTCCACTTT.

The V gene is TRBV7-2, the J gene TRBJ1-3, with D unresolved. Trimming shortened V by 5 bases and J by 0 bases, and 11 bases separated the two germline ends. This CDR3 spans 15 amino acids. The germline V gene has CDR1 SGHTA and CDR2 FQGNSA. The CDR3 coding sequence is TGTGCCAGCAGCCCAGTTGCGGGCTCTGGAAACACCATATATTTT. Translating it yields CASSPVAGSGNTIYF.

The chain is built from TRBV6-5 and TRBJ2-7; 8 bases are shared with TRBD2. V was clipped by 4 bases and J by 0 bases; unmatched bases: 5. Germline CDR1 MNHEY, CDR2 SVGAGI. The CDR3 runs to 15 residues. The CDR3 sequence: CASSLRGGISYEQYF. The CDR3 DNA reads as TGTGCCAGCAGTTTGCGCGGGGGGATCTCCTACGAGCAGTACTTC.

This chain joins TRBV2 and TRBJ1-1; D is uncertain. Trimming took off 6 bases at V and 6 bases at J, with 11 bases between the two ends. The germline CDR1 and CDR2 sequences are SNHLY and FYNNEI. The CDR3 spans 12 residues. CDR3 amino acids: CASRLGPAEAFF. CDR3 DNA: TGTGCCAGCAGGCTAGGACCGGCTGAAGCTTTCTTT.

The chain carries TRBV28 and TRBJ1-1; D ambiguous. V was clipped by 3 bases and J by 5 bases, with 10 bases between them. Germline CDR1 reads MDHEN; CDR2 reads SYDVKM. The CDR3 spans 13 residues. CDR3 protein: CASSLVVATEAFF. CDR3 nucleotides: TGTGCCAGCAGTTTGGTCGTGGCTACTGAAGCTTTCTTT.

The DNA for the CDR3 is TGTGCCAGCAGCTTGCTCTCCGGGGGACGCTACGAGCAGTACTTC. This translates into CASSLLSGGRYEQYF. The chain uses TRBV5-6 and TRBJ2-7, with D possibly matching TRBD2 (6 bases). The CDR3 is made up of 15 amino acids. Germline values: CDR1 SGHDT, CDR2 YYEEEE. V gave up 1 base and J gave up 3 bases, with 14 bases separating them.

The chain is built from TRBV11-3 and TRBJ2-7; TRBD1 might be the D (5 bases). The V end lost 3 bases, the J end lost 2 bases, and 11 bases lay between the germline ends. Germline V CDR1 and CDR2: SGHNT, YENEEA. CDR3 size: 14 residues. CDR3 residues: CASSLPGQPYEQYF. The CDR3 DNA is TGTGCCAGCAGCTTGCCAGGACAACCCTACGAGCAGTACTTC.